This T cell receptor (beta chain) emerged from a study of cytomegalovirus exposure and HLA in healthy donors (dated by TCRdb to about 2017). As for the study more broadly: The roughly 670 repertoires of the first cohort and the 120 or so validation repertoires were produced on the same platform, according to a later analysis. High-throughput TCR immunosequencing, statistical association of individual TCRs with disease status, and machine learning were combined to predict cytomegalovirus infection status. Besides the first cohort of around 700 subjects, a separate validation cohort made up of 90 to 150 different subjects was used. The study aimed to test whether signatures of past pathogen exposure could be identified by cataloging public T cell receptors. General conclusions and limits of the study: It was suggested by the authors that the approach could potentially be generalized to other disease states and immunological phenotypes. The study listed 164 TCR beta chains as associated with cytomegalovirus. A later analysis lacked HLA typing for the validation cohort, so it scored co-occurrence in that cohort across all 120 repertoires. Of the cluster scores, roughly 95% were above 0 in a later analysis, which found that TCRs clustered in the first cohort also tended to co-occur in the 120 validation repertoires. Across donors, most TCR sequences were observed very rarely, whereas some public TCRs were present in many individuals. In both the original and validation cohorts, the classifier was reported to diagnose cytomegalovirus status with high specificity and sensitivity. In vitro tests confirmed that a few of the cytomegalovirus-associated TCR beta chains recognize cytomegalovirus antigens.

The donors were included in the validation cohort of over a hundred subjects, a group kept apart from the 666-subject first cohort. Libraries were constructed by the immunoSEQ multiplex PCR assay. On the authors' methods: A statistical classification framework was developed to diagnose cytomegalovirus status using the catalog of TCR beta chain sequences. Not all clones reach the TCRdb copy of this immuneACCESS table, which keeps in-frame sequences only. Checked studies attribute under half of the gap to unresolved V genes and leave the rest unexplained. That table furnishes V, J and clone size, whereas the DNA furnished D and trimming. Across this sample there are around 200,000 clones, with around 80% seen only once. Of the sample, 1% to 1.5% is held by the ten largest clones. Trimming takes 0 bases from V and 2 bases from J, and the germline ends sit 11 bases apart. CDR3 length: 15 amino acids, cysteine to phenylalanine. Only the CDR3 DNA stays, 45 bases, in frame from base 1.

Of note for this clone: This receptor's antigen is unknown. No per-base quality is available; no much larger clone lies one base away.

The TCR comes from a woman in her twenties or thirties in good health and CMV-seronegative. The sample was PBMCs. The rearranged chain carries TRBV6-7 and TRBJ2-7, and perhaps TRBD2 as D gene, on 6 matching bases. TRBV6-7 is reported as an ORF; its role is uncertain. The DNA sequence is as follows: TGTGCCAGCAGTTACTCGGGACTTCGGACCTACGAGCAGTACTTC. Translated, this gives CASSYSGLRTYEQYF.